This entry describes one TCR beta chain. What it binds is not known. From germline, CDR1 is SGHRS and CDR2 YFSETQ. V lost 4 bases to trimming and J lost 8 bases; unmatched junction nucleotides: 3. There are 12 residues in the CDR3. cDNA synthesis used the whole RNA isolate, giving expressed TCRB sequences. The table came from immunoSEQ multiplex PCR; TCRdb's copy has only in-frame clones and leaves some out. The profile shows some 350,000 clones, roughly 13% of them singletons. The sample is drawn from a study of beta chain features in type 1 diabetes. Findings and caveats of the study: Among all four CD4+ subsets, Type 1 diabetes patients had TCRB CDR3s that were moderately but significantly shorter.

The sequence was collected from a woman between 18 and 30 years old with type 1 diabetes. This rearrangement joins TRBV5-1 to TRBJ2-1; 7 nucleotides align to TRBD2. The sequencing input was naive CD4+ T cells from blood. This CDR3 reads CASSQTSHEQFF. DNA for the CDR3: TGCGCCAGCAGCCAGACTAGCCATGAGCAGTTCTTC.